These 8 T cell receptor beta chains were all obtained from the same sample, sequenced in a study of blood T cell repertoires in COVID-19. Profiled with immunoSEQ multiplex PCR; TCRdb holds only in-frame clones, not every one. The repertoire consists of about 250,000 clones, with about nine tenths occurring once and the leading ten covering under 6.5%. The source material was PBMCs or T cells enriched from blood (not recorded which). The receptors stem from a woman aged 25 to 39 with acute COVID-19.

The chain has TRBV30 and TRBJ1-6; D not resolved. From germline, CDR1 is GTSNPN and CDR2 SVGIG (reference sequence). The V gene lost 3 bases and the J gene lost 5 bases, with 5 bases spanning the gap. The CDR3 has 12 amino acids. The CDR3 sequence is CAWRANNSPLHF. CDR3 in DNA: TGTGCCTGGAGGGCAAATAATTCACCCCTCCACTTT. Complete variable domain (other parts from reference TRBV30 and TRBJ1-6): SQTIHQWPATLVQPVGSPLSLECTVEGTSNPNLYWYRQAAGRGLQLLFYSVGIGQISSEVPQNLSASRPQDRQFILSSKKLLLSDSGFYLCAWRANNSPLHFGNGTRLTVT.

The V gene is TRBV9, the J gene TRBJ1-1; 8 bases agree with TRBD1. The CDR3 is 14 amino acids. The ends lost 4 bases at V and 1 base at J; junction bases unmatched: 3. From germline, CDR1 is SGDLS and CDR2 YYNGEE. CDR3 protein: CASSLGQGNTEAFF. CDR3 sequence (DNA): TGTGCCAGCAGCTTAGGACAGGGGAACACTGAAGCTTTCTTT.

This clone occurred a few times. CDR3 sequence (DNA): TGTGCCAGCAGCTCCTTTCCAGGCCCCTCTGGGGCCAACGTCCTGACTTTC. This codes for CASSSFPGPSGANVLTF. V usage is TRBV7-3 and J usage is TRBJ2-6; no firm D call. From germline, CDR1 is SGHTA and CDR2 FQGTGA. There are 17 residues in the CDR3. Trimming pared 4 bases from V and 0 bases from J, leaving 13 bases between. The whole variable domain, filled in from reference TRBV7-3 and TRBJ2-6, reads GAGVSQTPSNKVTEKGKYVELRCDPISGHTALYWYRQSLGQGPEFLIYFQGTGAADDSGLPNDRFFAVRPEGSVSTLKIQRTERGDSAVYLCASSSFPGPSGANVLTFGAGSRLTVL.

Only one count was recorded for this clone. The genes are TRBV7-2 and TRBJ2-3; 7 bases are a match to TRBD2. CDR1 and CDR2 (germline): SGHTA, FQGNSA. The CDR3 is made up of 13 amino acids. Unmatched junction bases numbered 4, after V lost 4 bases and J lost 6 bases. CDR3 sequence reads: CASSWAGADTQYF. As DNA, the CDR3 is TGTGCCAGCAGCTGGGCGGGAGCGGATACGCAGTATTTT.

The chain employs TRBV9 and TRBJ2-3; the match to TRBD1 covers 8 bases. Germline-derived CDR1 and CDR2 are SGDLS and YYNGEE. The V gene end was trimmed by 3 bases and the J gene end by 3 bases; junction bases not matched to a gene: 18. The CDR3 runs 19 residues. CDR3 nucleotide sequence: TGTGCCAGCAGCGATGGGGGGACAGGCGGAATAAGAAGGACAGATACGCAGTATTTT. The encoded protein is CASSDGGTGGIRRTDTQYF.

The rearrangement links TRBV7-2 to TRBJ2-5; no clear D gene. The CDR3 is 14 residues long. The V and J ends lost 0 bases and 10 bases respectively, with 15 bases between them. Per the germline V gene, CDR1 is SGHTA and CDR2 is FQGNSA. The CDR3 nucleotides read TGTGCCAGCAGCTTAGCCTCGGCGGCGGTGGGCCAGTACTTC. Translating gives CASSLASAAVGQYF.

CDR3 nucleotides: TGTGCCAGCAGTTACTCGCTGCGGGGGCGCCGCACTGAAGCTTTCTTT. Protein sequence: CASSYSLRGRRTEAFF. The chain couples TRBV6-5 to TRBJ1-1, with TRBD1 as a possible D gene (6 bases). CDR3 size: 16 residues. The V and J ends lost 0 bases and 4 bases respectively, with 15 bases between them. CDR1 MNHEY and CDR2 SVGAGI come from the germline V gene.

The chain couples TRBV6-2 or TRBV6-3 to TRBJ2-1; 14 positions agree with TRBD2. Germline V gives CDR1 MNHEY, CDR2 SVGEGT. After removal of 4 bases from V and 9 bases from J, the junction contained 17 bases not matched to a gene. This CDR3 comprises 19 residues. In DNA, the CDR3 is TGTGCCAGCAGTTTACGGCCCGGGACTAGCGGGGGTCGTAAGGGTGAGCAGTTCTTC. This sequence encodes CASSLRPGTSGGRKGEQFF.